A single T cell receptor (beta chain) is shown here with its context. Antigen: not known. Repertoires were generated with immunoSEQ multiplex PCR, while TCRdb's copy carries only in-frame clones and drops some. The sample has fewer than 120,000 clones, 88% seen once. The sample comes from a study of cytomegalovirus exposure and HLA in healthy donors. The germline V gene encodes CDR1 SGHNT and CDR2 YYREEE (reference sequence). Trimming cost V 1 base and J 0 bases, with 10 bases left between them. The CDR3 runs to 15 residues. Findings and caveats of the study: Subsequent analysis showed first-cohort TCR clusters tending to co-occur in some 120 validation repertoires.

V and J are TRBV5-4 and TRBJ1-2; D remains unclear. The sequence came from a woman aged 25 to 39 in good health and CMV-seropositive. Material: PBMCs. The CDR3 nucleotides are TGTGCCAGCAGCTTGAATCGGGATTCTAACTATGGCTACACCTTC. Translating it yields CASSLNRDSNYGYTF. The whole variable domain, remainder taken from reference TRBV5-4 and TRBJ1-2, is ETGVTQSPTHLIKTRGQQVTLRCSSQSGHNTVSWYQQALGQGPQFIFQYYREEENGRGNFPPRFSGLQFPNYSSELNVNALELDDSALYLCASSLNRDSNYGYTFGSGTRLTVV.